What follows are 21 T cell receptor beta chains derived from one specimen sequenced in a study of OX40 agonist ivuxolimab in advanced cancers. TCRdb's table, derived via immunoSEQ multiplex PCR, lists solely in-frame clones and lacks some. Among under 20,000 clones listed, about four fifths were seen once. This specimen was CD4+ or CD8+ T cells sorted from blood, taken in a trial of the OX40 agonist ivuxolimab. These receptors came from an adult with an advanced solid tumor such as melanoma, head and neck, liver or kidney cancer.

This clone occurred once. The J gene is TRBJ2-1, the V gene TRBV6-5; D remains unclear. Trimming took 7 bases from V and 6 from J, leaving 10 bases between them. Germline CDR1 MNHEY, CDR2 SVGAGI. This CDR3 region has 12 residues. CDR3 nucleotide sequence: TGTGCCAGCAAAAGTGGGCTCAATGAGCAGTTCTTC. Translating gives CASKSGLNEQFF.

The chain has TRBV5-6 and TRBJ2-7; 11 bases line up with TRBD2. The CDR3 is 17 residues long. Germline trimming cut 0 bases from V and 1 base from J; bases unmatched to any gene: 6. From germline, CDR1 is SGHDT and CDR2 YYEEEE. CDR3: CASSLAASGRLSYEQYF. The CDR3 coding sequence is TGTGCCAGCAGCTTGGCCGCTAGCGGGAGGTTGTCCTACGAGCAGTACTTC.

The chain has TRBV21-1 and TRBJ1-5. TRBV21-1 is flagged as a pseudogene. This CDR3 is built from 13 residues. Here the CDR3 reads CASSKTGNQPQHF. CDR3 DNA sequence: TGTGCCAGCAGCAAAACGGGGAATCAGCCCCAGCATTTT.

This chain connects TRBV19 to TRBJ2-3; D is undetermined. The CDR3 has 14 amino acids. Trimming cost V 7 bases and J 2 bases, with 13 bases left between them. CDR1 and CDR2 (germline): LNHDA, SQIVND (reference sequence). The DNA of the CDR3 is TGTGCCAGTACCAACAATAGGGTCACAGATACGCAGTATTTT. Its translation is CASTNNRVTDTQYF.

The rearrangement joins TRBV5-4 to TRBJ2-5; D not certain. CDR1 is SGHNT and CDR2 is YYREEE in the germline V gene (reference sequence). V gave up 0 bases and J gave up 6 bases, with 12 bases separating them. The CDR3 is made up of 14 amino acids. The CDR3: CASSLETSFQTQYF. The CDR3 nucleotides are TGTGCCAGCAGCTTGGAGACCTCCTTCCAGACCCAGTACTTC.

The chain is built from TRBV29-1 and TRBJ2-7; tentatively, D is TRBD2 (6 bases). The germline gives CDR1 SQVTM, CDR2 ANQGSEA. This CDR3 has 13 residues. Trimming left V 7 bases short and J 0 bases short, with 13 bases between. The CDR3 coding sequence is TGCAGCGCCCTGGGGCGGGACTCCTACGAGCAGTACTTC. Encoded protein: CSALGRDSYEQYF.

This chain links TRBV11-1 with TRBJ2-5; D remains unclear. In germline, CDR1 is SGHAT, CDR2 FQDESV (reference sequence). The germline V and J ends were trimmed by 5 bases and 2 bases, with 9 bases remaining between them. The CDR3 length is 13 residues. This CDR3 is CASSPLGQETQYF. For the CDR3, the DNA is TGTGCCAGCAGCCCCCTCGGGCAAGAGACCCAGTACTTC.

This rearrangement joins TRBV27 to TRBJ1-2; D is possibly TRBD1 (6 bases). This CDR3 is 17 amino acids long. Trimming left V 0 bases short and J 5 bases short, with 19 bases between. From germline, CDR1 is MNHEY and CDR2 SMNVEV (reference sequence). The CDR3 DNA sequence: TGTGCCAGCAGTTTATCATCCGGGGGCCTTTACGTGTATGGCTACACCTTC. Encoded protein: CASSLSSGGLYVYGYTF.

The V gene is TRBV5-5, the J gene TRBJ2-1; no clear D gene. Per the germline V gene, CDR1 is SGHKS and CDR2 is YYEKEE (reference sequence). The CDR3 runs 11 residues. Trimming took 2 bases from V and 9 from J, leaving 6 bases between them. CDR3 residues: CASSFVSEQFF. DNA for the CDR3: TGTGCCAGCAGCTTTGTGTCTGAGCAGTTCTTC.

This clone is medium-sized by share. The rearrangement links TRBV2 to TRBJ2-3, with D maybe TRBD1 (6 bases). V was cut by 10 bases and J by 1 base, with 15 bases left in between. Germline assignment: CDR1 SNHLY and CDR2 FYNNEI. This CDR3 is built from 14 residues. The CDR3 sequence: CATPGTRGTDTQYF. The CDR3 DNA reads as TGTGCCACACCCGGGACAAGGGGCACAGATACGCAGTATTTT.

The chain is built from TRBV7-2 and TRBJ1-6; no clear D. CDR1 is SGHTA, CDR2 FQGNSA, per germline. The CDR3 length is 17 residues. Trimming cost V 5 bases and J 2 bases, with 16 bases left between them. The CDR3: CASSRNPRVTYNSPLHF. In DNA, the CDR3 is TGTGCCAGCAGCCGTAATCCGAGGGTGACCTATAATTCACCCCTCCACTTT.

DNA for the CDR3: TGTGCCAGCAGCAGGTTGCTGGGAAAGCCCTTCTACACCTTC. Translating it yields CASSRLLGKPFYTF. The V and J genes are TRBV5-6 and TRBJ1-2; D ambiguous. Germline V gene sequence: CDR1 SGHDT, CDR2 YYEEEE. The CDR3 runs to 14 residues. The ends were cut back, 4 bases at V and 10 bases at J, with 20 bases in the middle. Drawing the rest from reference TRBV5-6 and TRBJ1-2, the complete variable domain is DAGVTQSPTHLIKTRGQQVTLRCSPKSGHDTVSWYQQALGQGPQFIFQYYEEEERQRGNFPDRFSGHQFPNYSSELNVNALLLGDSALYLCASSRLLGKPFYTFGSGTRLTVV.

V gene TRBV6-4 combines with J gene TRBJ2-3, with D maybe TRBD2 (5 bases). This CDR3 comprises 14 residues. The germline V gene encodes CDR1 MRHNA and CDR2 SNTAGT. Trimming shortened V by 3 bases and J by 0 bases, and 7 bases separated the two germline ends. DNA of the CDR3: TGTGCCAGCAGTGAATCGGGGAGCACAGATACGCAGTATTTT. It yields the protein CASSESGSTDTQYF.

This clone was recorded a few times. The chain combines TRBV30 with TRBJ2-2; D perhaps matches TRBD2 (6 bases). The length of the CDR3 is 14 residues. Germline CDR1 is GTSNPN and CDR2 is SVGIG (reference sequence). V gave up 1 base and J gave up 3 bases, with 9 bases separating them. The DNA for the CDR3 is TGTGCCTGGAGTGAGGAGGGAGACACCGGGGAGCTGTTTTTT. Amino acids: CAWSEEGDTGELFF.

This chain connects TRBV6-6 to TRBJ1-5; D gene uncertain. This CDR3 region has 12 residues. V was clipped by 7 bases and J by 2 bases, with 6 bases between them. Looked up from germline, CDR1 is MNHNY and CDR2 is SVGAGI (reference sequence). CDR3 bases: TGTGCCAGCACCGGGGGCAATCAGCCCCAGCATTTT. This sequence encodes CASTGGNQPQHF.

The chain is built from TRBV29-1 and TRBJ1-2; a weak D match, TRBD1 (5 bases). This CDR3 region has 11 residues. CDR1 and CDR2 from the germline V gene are SQVTM and ANQGSEA. The V end lost 3 bases, the J end lost 9 bases, and 11 bases lay between the germline ends. CDR3 sequence (DNA): TGCAGCGTTGATCCAGGGCAGAGCTACACCTTC. Translated, it gives CSVDPGQSYTF.

The chain joins TRBV9 to TRBJ2-1, with unresolved D. Trimming left V 4 bases short and J 9 bases short, with 11 bases between. This CDR3 contains 12 residues. The V gene's germline CDR1 is SGDLS and CDR2 YYNGEE. The DNA of the CDR3 is TGTGCCAGCAGCATGCCCCTTGGTGAGCAGTTCTTC. Translation gives CASSMPLGEQFF.

The chain combines TRBV27 with TRBJ1-5; 7 positions match TRBD1. The germline V gene encodes CDR1 MNHEY and CDR2 SMNVEV (reference sequence). The CDR3 length is 15 residues. V dropped 6 bases and J dropped 1; count of bases not matched to a gene: 6. CDR3 amino acids: CASRDLQGSNQPQHF. CDR3 DNA sequence: TGTGCCAGCAGAGACTTACAGGGGAGCAATCAGCCCCAGCATTTT.

This chain joins TRBV7-6 and TRBJ2-7; a possible D gene is TRBD2 (5 bases). CDR3 length equals 15 residues. Germline V gives CDR1 SGHVS, CDR2 FNYEAQ. Deletions cut 1 base from V and 4 bases from J, with 14 bases between. The CDR3 here is CASSLEASSAYEQYF. In DNA, the CDR3 is TGTGCCAGCAGCTTAGAGGCTAGCAGCGCTTACGAGCAGTACTTC.

In its sample, this clone is medium-sized. V usage is TRBV27 and J usage is TRBJ2-1; no clear D gene. The V gene lost 3 bases and the J gene lost 2 bases, with 8 bases spanning the gap. The germline gives CDR1 MNHEY, CDR2 SMNVEV (reference sequence). The CDR3 runs 14 residues. CDR3 sequence (DNA): TGTGCCAGCAGTTTTGGCGGACCCTACAATGAGCAGTTCTTC. Amino acids: CASSFGGPYNEQFF.

In this sample, this clone turned up once. V and J are TRBV7-2 and TRBJ2-7, with D unresolved. The V gene lost 3 bases and the J gene lost 0 bases, with 18 bases spanning the gap. CDR1 and CDR2 (germline): SGHTA, FQGNSA. CDR3 length: 17 amino acids. The CDR3 region has the DNA TGTGCCAGCAGCTTCTTTACGGGCAGCTCCCTCTCCTACGAGCAGTACTTC. This encodes CASSFFTGSSLSYEQYF.